This T cell receptor (beta chain) was observed in a study of T cells after yellow fever vaccination. At the level of the study: Preparing low-cell-number fractions relied on SMART-Seq v4 Ultra Low Input. Notes on the study in general: A small share of clonotypes appeared in both CD4 and CD8 compartments. Boosting was followed by the reappearance of most primary-vaccination clones (about 96% CD4, under 90% CD8).

The V end lost 0 bases, the J end lost 6 bases, and 7 bases lay between the germline ends. This CDR3 comprises 13 residues. Germline V gene data show CDR1 as SGDLS and CDR2 as YYNGEE. Researchers made TCR cDNA using 5'RACE template switching, and this step added a universal primer site and UMIs. TCRdb re-analysed the 5' RACE reads in MiXCR, keeping a single row per CDR3 protein. The sample shows roughly 250,000 distinct CDR3 sequences, over 10% of them seen only once. This clonotype has a handful of counts. Its antigen remains unidentified. This receptor was taken from a man aged 25 to 40 who received the YFV17D yellow fever vaccine. The sequencing used CD4+ T cells sorted from PBMCs, collected 45 days after the yellow fever booster vaccination. This chain links TRBV9 with TRBJ2-1; D remains ambiguous. The CDR3 here is CASSVGASNEQFF. CDR3 DNA sequence: TGTGCCAGCAGCGTAGGAGCCAGCAATGAGCAGTTCTTC.